The text below deals with one T cell receptor (beta chain). The data originate from a study of blood T cell repertoires in COVID-19. The wider study: COVID-19 samples, acute and convalescent, were from the United States, Italy and Spain. T cells, B-cell-depleted T cells, or PBMCs supplied cDNA or gDNA.

Per the authors' pipeline: Researchers report that nucleated cell counts were estimated from reference gene primer amplification. Data came from immunoSEQ multiplex PCR; TCRdb stores just in-frame clones and leaves some out. Clone size and the V and J calls come from that table; the DNA yielded D and trimming. The table has tens of thousands of clones, approximately 80% seen once; the top ten hold about an eighth. This TCR was recovered from a woman of 80 years or more with acute or convalescent COVID-19. The sequenced sample consisted of peripheral blood.

CDR3 in amino acids: CSGGTGQKANTEAFF. The CDR3 nucleotides read TGCAGCGGAGGGACAGGGCAGAAAGCTAACACTGAAGCTTTCTTT. The gene calls are TRBV29-1 and TRBJ1-1; 9 positions match TRBD1. From germline, CDR1 is SQVTM and CDR2 ANQGSEA. The CDR3 spans 15 residues. The V segment lost 7 bases and the J segment 2 bases; nucleotides outside the gene matches: 11.